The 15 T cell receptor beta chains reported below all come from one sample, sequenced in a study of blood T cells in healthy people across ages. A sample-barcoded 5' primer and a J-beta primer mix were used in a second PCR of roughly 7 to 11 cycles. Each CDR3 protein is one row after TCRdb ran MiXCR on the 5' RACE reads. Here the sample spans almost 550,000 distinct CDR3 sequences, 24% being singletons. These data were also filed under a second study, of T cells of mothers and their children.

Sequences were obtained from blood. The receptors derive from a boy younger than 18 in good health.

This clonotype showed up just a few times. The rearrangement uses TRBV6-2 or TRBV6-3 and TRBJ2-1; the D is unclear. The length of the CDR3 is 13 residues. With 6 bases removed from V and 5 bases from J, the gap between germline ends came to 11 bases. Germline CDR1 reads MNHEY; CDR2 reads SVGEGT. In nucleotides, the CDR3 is TGTGCCAGCAGCCACGTGAGGAACAATGAGCAGTTCTTC. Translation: CASSHVRNNEQFF.

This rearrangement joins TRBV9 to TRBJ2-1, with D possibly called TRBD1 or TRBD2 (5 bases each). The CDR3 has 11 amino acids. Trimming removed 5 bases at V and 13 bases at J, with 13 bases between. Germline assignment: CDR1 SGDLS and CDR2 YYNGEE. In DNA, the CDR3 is TGTGCCAGCAGTCGAGGGGAAGGACAGTTCTTC. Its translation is CASSRGEGQFF.

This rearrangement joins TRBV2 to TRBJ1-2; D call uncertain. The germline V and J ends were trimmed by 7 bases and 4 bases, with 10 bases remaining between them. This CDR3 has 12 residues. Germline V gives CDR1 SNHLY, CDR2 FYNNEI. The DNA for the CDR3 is TGTGCCAGCACCGGCGGAACCTATGGCTACACCTTC. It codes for CASTGGTYGYTF.

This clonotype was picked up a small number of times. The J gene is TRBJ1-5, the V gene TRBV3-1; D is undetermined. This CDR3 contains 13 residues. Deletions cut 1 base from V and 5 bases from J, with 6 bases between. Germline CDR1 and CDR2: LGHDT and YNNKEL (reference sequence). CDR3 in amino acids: CASSQGRDQPQHF. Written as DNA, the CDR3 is TGTGCCAGCAGCCAAGGGCGGGATCAGCCCCAGCATTTT.

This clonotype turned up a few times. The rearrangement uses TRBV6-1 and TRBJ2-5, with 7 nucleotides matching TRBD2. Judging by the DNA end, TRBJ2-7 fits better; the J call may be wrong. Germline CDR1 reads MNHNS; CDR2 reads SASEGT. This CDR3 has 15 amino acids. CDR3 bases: TGTGCCAGCAGTGCAAGACTAGCCGATTACTACGAGCAGTACTTC. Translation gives CASSARLADYYEQYF.

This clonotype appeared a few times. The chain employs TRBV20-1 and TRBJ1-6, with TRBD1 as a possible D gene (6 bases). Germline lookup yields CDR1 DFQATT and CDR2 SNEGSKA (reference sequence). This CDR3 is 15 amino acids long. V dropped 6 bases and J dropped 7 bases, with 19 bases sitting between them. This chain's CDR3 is CSATPGAGRNSPLHF. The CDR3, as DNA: TGCAGTGCGACCCCAGGGGCAGGGAGGAATTCACCCCTCCACTTT.

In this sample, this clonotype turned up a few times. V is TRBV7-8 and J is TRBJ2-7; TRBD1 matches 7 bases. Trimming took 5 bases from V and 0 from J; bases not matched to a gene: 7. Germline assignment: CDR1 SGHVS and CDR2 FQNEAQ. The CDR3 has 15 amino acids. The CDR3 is CASSRRDSHSYEQYF. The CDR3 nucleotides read TGTGCCAGCAGCCGTCGGGACAGCCACTCCTACGAGCAGTACTTC.

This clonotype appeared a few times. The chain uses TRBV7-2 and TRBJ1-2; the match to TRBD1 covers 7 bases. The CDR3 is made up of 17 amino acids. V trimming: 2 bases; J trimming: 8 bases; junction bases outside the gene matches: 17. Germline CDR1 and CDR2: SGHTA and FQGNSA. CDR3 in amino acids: CASSLWGQRPRRQGYTF. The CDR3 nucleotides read TGTGCCAGCAGCTTATGGGGACAGAGGCCGCGACGGCAGGGCTACACCTTC.

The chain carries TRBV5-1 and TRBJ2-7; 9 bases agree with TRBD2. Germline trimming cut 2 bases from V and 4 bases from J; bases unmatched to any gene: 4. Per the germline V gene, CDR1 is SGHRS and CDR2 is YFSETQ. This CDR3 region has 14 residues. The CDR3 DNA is TGCGCCAGCAGCTTTAGCGGGAGACAGTACGAGCAGTACTTC. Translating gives CASSFSGRQYEQYF. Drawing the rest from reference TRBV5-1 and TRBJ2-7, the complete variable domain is KAGVTQTPRYLIKTRGQQVTLSCSPISGHRSVSWYQQTPGQGLQFLFEYFSETQRNKGNFPGRFSGRQFSNSRSEMNVSTLELGDSALYLCASSFSGRQYEQYFGPGTRLTVT.

CDR3 DNA: TGTGCCAGCAGCCAAGCCCGGGGGACAGGGAACGATTTAGGCACTGAAGCTTTCTTT. Translated: CASSQARGTGNDLGTEAFF. The chain combines TRBV4-2 with TRBJ1-1; 9 nucleotides align to TRBD1. Germline CDR1 is LGHNA and CDR2 is YNFKEQ. Germline trimming cut 1 base from V and 4 bases from J; bases unmatched to any gene: 16. This CDR3 spans 19 amino acids.

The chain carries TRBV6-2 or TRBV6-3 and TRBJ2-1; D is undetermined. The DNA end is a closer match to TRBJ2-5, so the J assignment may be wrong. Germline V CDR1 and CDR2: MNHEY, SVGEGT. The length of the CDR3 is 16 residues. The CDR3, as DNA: TGTGCCAGCATAAATTCGGCGGTGGGCGGAAAGGAGACCCAGTACTTC. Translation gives CASINSAVGGKETQYF.

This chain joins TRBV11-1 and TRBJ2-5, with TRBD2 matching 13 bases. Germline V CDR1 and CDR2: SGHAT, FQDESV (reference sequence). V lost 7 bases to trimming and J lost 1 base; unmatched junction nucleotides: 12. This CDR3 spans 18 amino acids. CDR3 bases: TGTGCCAGCACCCGGACTAGCGGGAGATGGAGGGGCCAAGAGACCCAGTACTTC. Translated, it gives CASTRTSGRWRGQETQYF.

CDR3 protein: CSVNDAGEPTGTDTQYF. The CDR3 DNA reads as TGCAGCGTTAATGATGCCGGGGAACCCACTGGCACAGATACGCAGTATTTT. The rearrangement joins TRBV29-1 to TRBJ2-3; a weak D match, TRBD2 (5 bases). The ends were cut back, 5 bases at V and 1 base at J, with 22 bases in the middle. The length of the CDR3 is 17 residues. CDR1 and CDR2 from the germline V gene are SQVTM and ANQGSEA.

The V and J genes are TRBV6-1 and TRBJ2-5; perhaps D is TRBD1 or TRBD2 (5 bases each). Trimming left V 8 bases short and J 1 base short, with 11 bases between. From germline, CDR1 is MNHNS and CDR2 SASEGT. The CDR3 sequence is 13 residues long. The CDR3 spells CASGRDGQETQYF. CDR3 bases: TGTGCCAGCGGCCGGGACGGCCAAGAGACCCAGTACTTC.

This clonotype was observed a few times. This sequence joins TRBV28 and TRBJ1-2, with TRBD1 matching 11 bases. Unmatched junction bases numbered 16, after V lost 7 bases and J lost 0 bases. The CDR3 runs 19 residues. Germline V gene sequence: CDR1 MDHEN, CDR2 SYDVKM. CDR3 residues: CASTSPIGTGGSPNYGYTF. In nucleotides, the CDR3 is TGTGCCAGCACCTCACCTATAGGGACAGGGGGATCACCTAACTATGGCTACACCTTC.